These 22 T cell receptor beta chains were all obtained from the same sample, sequenced in a study of cytomegalovirus exposure and HLA in healthy donors. Clones were read by immunoSEQ multiplex PCR, and TCRdb kept only the in-frame ones, dropping some. The sample holds about 170,000 clones, approximately 86% seen once. The sequenced sample was PBMCs. Receptor source: a woman aged 18-29 years in good health and CMV-seronegative.

This chain uses TRBV7-8 with TRBJ1-5; D is unresolved. CDR1 and CDR2 from the germline V gene are SGHVS and FQNEAQ. The CDR3 runs 14 residues. Trimming removed 2 bases at V and 3 bases at J, with 8 bases between. The DNA for the CDR3 is TGTGCCAGCAGCTTAAAACAGCTCAATCAGCCCCAGCATTTT. This sequence encodes CASSLKQLNQPQHF.

The V and J genes are TRBV6-5 and TRBJ1-2; 9 bases are a match to TRBD1. The CDR3 contains 15 residues. Germline loops: CDR1 MNHEY, CDR2 SVGAGI. V trimming: 6 bases; J trimming: 9 bases; junction bases outside the gene matches: 14. The CDR3 bases are TGTGCCAGCAGGCGGAAACCGGGACAGGGCAGCAGCTACACCTTC. It specifies CASRRKPGQGSSYTF.

This chain uses TRBV7-3 with TRBJ2-7; 7 nucleotides agree with TRBD2. CDR3 size: 14 residues. Germline V gene data show CDR1 as SGHTA and CDR2 as FQGTGA. V was clipped by 0 bases and J by 5 bases; unmatched bases: 4. CDR3 protein: CASSLTGGSDEQYF. As DNA, the CDR3 is TGTGCCAGCAGCTTAACGGGGGGGAGCGACGAGCAGTACTTC.

The chain is built from TRBV14 and TRBJ2-5; 9 nucleotides line up with TRBD2. J gave up 3 bases and V 4 bases, and 6 bases lay outside the gene matches. Per the germline V gene, CDR1 is SGHDN and CDR2 is FVKESK. The CDR3 totals 15 residues. CDR3 sequence: CASSRGGAAKETQYF. The CDR3 DNA is TGTGCCAGCAGCCGCGGGGGGGCGGCGAAAGAGACCCAGTACTTC.

This clone was detected only a few times. The genes are TRBV19 and TRBJ1-3; D gene uncertain. V shed 3 bases and J shed 0 bases, with 12 bases lying between them. Germline-derived CDR1 and CDR2 are LNHDA and SQIVND (reference sequence). CDR3 length: 16 residues. The CDR3 protein is CASSIAGMISGNTIYF. In nucleotides, the CDR3 is TGTGCCAGTAGTATTGCAGGCATGATCTCTGGAAACACCATATATTTT. The full variable domain, in which reference TRBV19 and TRBJ1-3 provide the parts outside the CDR3, is DGGITQSPKYLFRKEGQNVTLSCEQNLNHDAMYWYRQDPGQGLRLIYYSQIVNDFQKGDIAEGYSVSREKKESFPLTVTSAQKNPTAFYLCASSIAGMISGNTIYFGEGSWLTVV.

The gene calls are TRBV6-5 and TRBJ1-5, with D perhaps matching TRBD1 (5 bases). V lost 3 bases and J 11 bases, leaving 20 bases between the germline ends. The CDR3 is 15 residues long. Germline CDR1 is MNHEY and CDR2 is SVGAGI. The CDR3 DNA reads as TGTGCCAGCAGTTATGCCGGGGCGGGGGGTGAGGCCCAGCATTTT. This translates into CASSYAGAGGEAQHF.

The J gene is TRBJ2-1, the V gene TRBV15, with 13 positions matching TRBD2. V dropped 4 bases and J dropped 8; count of bases not matched to a gene: 5. This CDR3 is built from 15 residues. CDR1 and CDR2 from the germline V gene are LNHNV and YYDKDF (reference sequence). The CDR3 is CATSTRTSGSDEQFF. The DNA of the CDR3 is TGTGCCACCAGCACTCGGACTAGCGGGAGCGATGAGCAGTTCTTC.

The chain carries TRBV19 and TRBJ2-1; D possibly corresponds to TRBD2 (6 bases). The CDR3 is 15 residues long. V was shortened by 7 bases and J by 6 bases, with 19 bases between the two germline ends. Germline values: CDR1 LNHDA, CDR2 SQIVND (reference sequence). CDR3 sequence reads: CASIPGTSLLNEQFF. The CDR3 nucleotides are TGTGCCAGTATCCCCGGGACTTCCTTACTCAATGAGCAGTTCTTC.

The chain combines TRBV5-4 with TRBJ1-2, with 7 bases fitting TRBD1. V lost 2 bases to trimming and J lost 8 bases; unmatched junction nucleotides: 9. The germline CDR1 and CDR2 sequences are SGHNT and YYREEE (reference sequence). The CDR3 covers 14 residues. The CDR3 loop reads CASSLGQVLGGYTF. The CDR3 bases are TGTGCCAGCAGCTTAGGACAGGTCTTGGGCGGCTACACCTTC.

V is TRBV12-5 and J is TRBJ2-7; TRBD2 agrees at 8 bases. Trimming cost V 2 bases and J 0 bases; bases outside gene matches: 0. The CDR3 covers 14 residues. CDR1 and CDR2 from the germline V gene are LGHNT and FRNRAP. This chain's CDR3 is CASGLSGSSYEQYF. CDR3 nucleotide sequence: TGTGCTAGTGGTTTGAGCGGGAGCTCCTACGAGCAGTACTTC.

The chain's CDR3 is CASSLGENTEAFF. CDR3 bases: TGTGCCAGCAGCCTCGGAGAGAACACTGAAGCTTTCTTT. The V gene is TRBV11-3, the J gene TRBJ1-1; D is ambiguous. V lost 5 bases to trimming and J lost 1 base, with 8 bases between them. The germline V gene encodes CDR1 SGHNT and CDR2 YENEEA. The CDR3 is 13 amino acids.

This chain links TRBV7-9 with TRBJ1-1, with D hard to call. Trimming cost V 1 base and J 5 bases, with 5 bases left between them. The germline CDR1 and CDR2 sequences are SEHNR and FQNEAQ (reference sequence). The CDR3 runs 12 residues. The CDR3 protein is CASSLGETEAFF. CDR3 nucleotide sequence: TGTGCCAGCAGCTTAGGGGAGACTGAAGCTTTCTTT.

This clone appeared once. V and J are TRBV6-5 and TRBJ2-3; D gene unclear. Trimming left V 0 bases short and J 2 bases short, with 9 bases between. Germline CDR1 is MNHEY and CDR2 is SVGAGI. This CDR3 is 15 amino acids long. CDR3 amino acids: CASSYSSLPTDTQYF. The CDR3 bases are TGTGCCAGCAGTTACTCGAGCCTCCCCACAGATACGCAGTATTTT.

The chain combines TRBV20-1 with TRBJ2-7, with D possibly matching TRBD1 (6 bases). The CDR3 loop spans 11 amino acids. Germline CDR1 DFQATT, CDR2 SNEGSKA (reference sequence). V was cut by 5 bases and J by 3 bases, with 8 bases left in between. DNA of the CDR3: TGCAGTGCTGGGGGACACTACGAGCAGTACTTC. Protein product: CSAGGHYEQYF.

J is TRBJ2-4 and V is TRBV5-1; D is possibly TRBD1 (5 bases). CDR3 length: 15 amino acids. V shed 0 bases and J shed 1 base, with 8 bases lying between them. Germline V gene data show CDR1 as SGHRS and CDR2 as YFSETQ. The CDR3 region is CASSLEGWAKNIQYF. The CDR3 DNA reads as TGCGCCAGCAGCTTGGAGGGGTGGGCCAAAAACATTCAGTACTTC.

This rearrangement joins TRBV13 to TRBJ2-2; TRBD1 matches at 8 bases. The germline V gene has CDR1 PRHDT and CDR2 FYEKMQ (reference sequence). With V trimmed by 4 bases and J by 5 bases, 6 bases remained unmatched. This CDR3 has 15 amino acids. In DNA, the CDR3 is TGTGCCAGCAGCTCACCGGGACAGGCTACCGGGGAGCTGTTTTTT. Translated: CASSSPGQATGELFF.

This clone was counted only a few times. This chain connects TRBV27 to TRBJ1-2, with D possibly matching TRBD1 (6 bases). Trimming removed 5 bases at V and 8 bases at J, with 9 bases between. CDR1 is MNHEY, CDR2 SMNVEV, per germline (reference sequence). The length of the CDR3 is 11 residues. CDR3 residues: CASSRGTGYTF. The CDR3 bases are TGTGCCAGCAGTAGAGGGACAGGCTACACCTTC.

The chain combines TRBV10-3 with TRBJ1-2, with D possibly matching TRBD1 (5 bases). This CDR3 is 11 amino acids long. Germline values: CDR1 ENHRY, CDR2 SYGVKD. The DNA for the CDR3 is TGTGCACACGGGGGGAGCCATGGCTACACCTTC. Translating it yields CAHGGSHGYTF.

The chain carries TRBV6-4 and TRBJ2-2; D is ambiguous. The CDR3 totals 14 residues. Between the trimmed V and J ends, which lost 3 bases and 3 bases, there was a span of 8 bases. Looked up from germline, CDR1 is MRHNA and CDR2 is SNTAGT. Written as DNA, the CDR3 is TGTGCCAGCAGTGAGGCGGTTGACACCGGGGAGCTGTTTTTT. This codes for CASSEAVDTGELFF.

Only one count was recorded for this clone. The chain joins TRBV5-1 to TRBJ2-5; possibly TRBD2 for D (5 bases). Germline CDR1 SGHRS, CDR2 YFSETQ. This CDR3 comprises 14 residues. V gave up 7 bases and J gave up 5 bases, with 18 bases separating them. The CDR3 DNA reads TGCGCCAGCGGCGCCGGGGAGTTAGGGGAGACCCAGTACTTC. Its translation: CASGAGELGETQYF. Using reference TRBV5-1 and TRBJ2-5 for the parts outside the CDR3, the full variable domain is KAGVTQTPRYLIKTRGQQVTLSCSPISGHRSVSWYQQTPGQGLQFLFEYFSETQRNKGNFPGRFSGRQFSNSRSEMNVSTLELGDSALYLCASGAGELGETQYFGPGTRLLVL.

V gene TRBV6-5 combines with J gene TRBJ1-2, with unresolved D. From germline, CDR1 is MNHEY and CDR2 SVGAGI. CDR3 size: 15 residues. V lost 2 bases and J 0 bases, leaving 10 bases between the germline ends. The CDR3 DNA reads TGTGCCAGCAGTTACCAGCCTGGAGCTAACTATGGCTACACCTTC. Its translation is CASSYQPGANYGYTF.

The chain combines TRBV10-3 with TRBJ2-7, with a weak D call TRBD2 (5 bases). Germline CDR1 ENHRY, CDR2 SYGVKD. The CDR3 sequence is 17 residues long. The ends were cut back, 8 bases at V and 3 bases at J, with 26 bases in the middle. CDR3 bases: TGTGCCATCGCTCCGGGGATTACCTCATCCGTCATCTACGAGCAGTACTTC. Its translation: CAIAPGITSSVIYEQYF.